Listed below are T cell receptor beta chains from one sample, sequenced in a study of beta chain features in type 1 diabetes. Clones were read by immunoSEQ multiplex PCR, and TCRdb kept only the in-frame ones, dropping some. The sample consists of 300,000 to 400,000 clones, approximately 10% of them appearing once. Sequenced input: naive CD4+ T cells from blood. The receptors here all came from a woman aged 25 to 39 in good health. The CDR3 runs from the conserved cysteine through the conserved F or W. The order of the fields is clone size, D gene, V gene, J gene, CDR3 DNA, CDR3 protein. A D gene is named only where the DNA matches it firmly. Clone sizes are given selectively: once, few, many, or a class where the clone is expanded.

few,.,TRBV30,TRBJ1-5,TGTGCCTGCGCACAGGAACCATTCAATCAGCCCCAGCATTTT,CACAQEPFNQPQHF
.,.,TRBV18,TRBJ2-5,TGTGCCAGCTCACCCCTCCCCGAGACCCAGTACTTC,CASSPLPETQYF
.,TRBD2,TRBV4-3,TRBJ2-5,TGCGCCAGCAGCCAAGGGGGTAGCGGGAGGTACCAAGAGACCCAGTACTTC,CASSQGGSGRYQETQYF
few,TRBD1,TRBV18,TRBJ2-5,TGTGCCAGCTCACGACAGGGGTCCAACCAAGAGACCCAGTACTTC,CASSRQGSNQETQYF
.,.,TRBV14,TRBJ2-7,TGTGCCAGCAGCCCCGGGACAAGCCTCTACGAGCAGTACTTC,CASSPGTSLYEQYF
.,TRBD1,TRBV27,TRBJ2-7,TGTGCCAGCAGCTCAGGGACAGGGGCCCCTTACGAGCAGTACTTC,CASSSGTGAPYEQYF
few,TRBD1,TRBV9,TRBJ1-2,TGTGCCAGCAGCTCCCGGGACAGGGACTATGGCTACACCTTC,CASSSRDRDYGYTF
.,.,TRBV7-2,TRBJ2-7,TGTGCCAGCAGCTTAATTACAGGCTCCTACGAGCAGTACTTC,CASSLITGSYEQYF
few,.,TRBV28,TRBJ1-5,TGTGCCAGCAGTTTGGCGGACAGAGTCCAGCCCCAGCATTTT,CASSLADRVQPQHF
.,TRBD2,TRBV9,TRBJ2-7,TGTGCCAGCAGCGTAGCGTGGGCGGGAGTTGAGCAGTACTTC,CASSVAWAGVEQYF
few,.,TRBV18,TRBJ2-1,TGTGCCAGCTCACCGATCCAGGGCTTGCAGCCCGATGAGCAGTTCTTC,CASSPIQGLQPDEQFF
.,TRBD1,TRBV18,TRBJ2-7,TGTGCCAGCTCACCACCGGGACAGCACTCCTACGAGCAGTACTTC,CASSPPGQHSYEQYF
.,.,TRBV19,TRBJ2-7,TGTGCCAGTAGTATAGTGGGCGGGACCTACGAGCAGTACTTC,CASSIVGGTYEQYF